This passage covers 14 T cell receptor beta chains from one sample sequenced in a study of preoperative IRX-2 immunotherapy in early breast cancer. Treatment defined: preoperative locoregional IRX-2 cytokine immunotherapy. Repertoires were generated with immunoSEQ multiplex PCR, while TCRdb's copy carries only in-frame clones and drops some. The sample consists of about 11,000 clones, 80% to 85% of them appearing once. The specimen comprised lymph node tissue, sampled before IRX-2 immunotherapy. The receptors were gathered from a human donor with breast cancer.

In its sample, this clone is medium-sized (0.01 to 0.1%). The chain combines TRBV11-3 with TRBJ2-6; D uncertain. From germline, CDR1 is SGHNT and CDR2 YENEEA. With 2 bases removed from V and 0 bases from J, the gap between germline ends came to 5 bases. The CDR3 length is 15 residues. DNA of the CDR3: TGTGCCAGCAGCTTAAGAGGCTCTGGGGCCAACGTCCTGACTTTC. Translating gives CASSLRGSGANVLTF.

The genes are TRBV6-8 and TRBJ2-3; no clear D. The CDR3 has 15 amino acids. Trimming took off 1 base at V and 3 bases at J, with 11 bases between the two ends. Germline CDR1 reads MNHGY; CDR2 reads SAAAGT. The CDR3 here is CASSYWSPQTDTQYF. In nucleotides, the CDR3 is TGTGCCAGCAGTTACTGGTCCCCACAGACAGATACGCAGTATTTT.

This clone has only a few counts. V gene TRBV11-3 combines with J gene TRBJ2-5; D possibly matches TRBD1 or TRBD2 (5 bases each). The CDR3 contains 14 residues. Germline V gene data show CDR1 as SGHNT and CDR2 as YENEEA. Deletions cut 3 bases from V and 4 bases from J, with 12 bases between. The CDR3 is CASSLGRRGETQYF. CDR3 DNA: TGTGCCAGCAGCTTGGGACGTAGGGGAGAGACCCAGTACTTC.

V gene TRBV29-1 combines with J gene TRBJ2-3; D may be TRBD2 (6 bases). Deletions cut 5 bases from V and 2 bases from J, with 14 bases between. Germline assignment: CDR1 SQVTM and CDR2 ANQGSEA. The CDR3 totals 14 residues. The CDR3: CSVKKASATDTQYF. The CDR3 DNA follows: TGCAGCGTTAAAAAGGCTAGCGCCACAGATACGCAGTATTTT.

This chain links TRBV6-4 with TRBJ1-3, with TRBD1 as a possible D gene (5 bases). V dropped 8 bases and J dropped 0 bases, with 11 bases sitting between them. The CDR3 extends over 14 amino acids. CDR1 is MRHNA and CDR2 is SNTAGT in the germline V gene. The CDR3 coding sequence is TGTGCCAGCGGGGGTTATATCTCTGGAAACACCATATATTTT. Protein product: CASGGYISGNTIYF.

V and J are TRBV11-3 and TRBJ1-3; tentative D call: TRBD1 (6 bases). With 1 base removed from V and 0 bases from J, the gap between germline ends came to 19 bases. Germline-derived CDR1 and CDR2 are SGHNT and YENEEA. The CDR3 length is 19 residues. The CDR3 loop reads CASSLVGGFKGASGNTIYF. The DNA for the CDR3 is TGTGCCAGCAGCTTAGTGGGGGGCTTCAAAGGGGCCTCTGGAAACACCATATATTTT.

The chain couples TRBV6-8 to TRBJ2-3, with D possibly being TRBD2 (6 bases). The germline V gene encodes CDR1 MNHGY and CDR2 SAAAGT. V gave up 6 bases and J gave up 5 bases, with 12 bases separating them. The CDR3 runs to 13 residues. The CDR3 loop is CASSGGNKDTQYF. The CDR3 DNA sequence: TGTGCCAGCAGCGGCGGGAATAAAGATACGCAGTATTTT.

The chain joins TRBV6-8 to TRBJ1-1; D uncertain. The germline V and J ends were trimmed by 4 bases and 11 bases, with 17 bases remaining between them. The germline gives CDR1 MNHGY, CDR2 SAAAGT. The CDR3 runs to 13 residues. The CDR3 loop reads CASSFPVRLGAFF. In DNA, the CDR3 is TGTGCCAGCAGTTTCCCCGTCCGACTGGGGGCTTTCTTT.

The chain has TRBV18 and TRBJ1-3; TRBD1 agrees at 7 bases. The V gene's germline CDR1 is KGHSH and CDR2 LQKENI. Trimming at V came to 3 bases and at J to 0 bases, leaving 17 bases not matched to a gene. This CDR3 has 20 residues. The CDR3 DNA reads as TGTGCCAGCTCACCGAAGGGACAGTTAACGAACCTAATCTCTGGAAACACCATATATTTT. Its translation: CASSPKGQLTNLISGNTIYF. The full variable domain, rest sourced from reference TRBV18 and TRBJ1-3, is NAGVMQNPRHLVRRRGQEARLRCSPMKGHSHVYWYRQLPEEGLKFMVYLQKENIIDESGMPKERFSAEFPKEGPSILRIQQVVRGDSAAYFCASSPKGQLTNLISGNTIYFGEGSWLTVV.

V and J are TRBV18 and TRBJ1-1, with a tentative D call TRBD1 (6 bases). The V gene lost 3 bases and the J gene lost 1 base, with 9 bases spanning the gap. Germline V gives CDR1 KGHSH, CDR2 LQKENI. The CDR3 spans 14 residues. The CDR3 region is CASSPRDKNTEAFF. The CDR3 nucleotides are TGTGCCAGCTCACCCCGGGACAAGAACACTGAAGCTTTCTTT.

The gene calls are TRBV28 and TRBJ2-1; 10 nucleotides line up with TRBD2. There are 16 residues in the CDR3. V was clipped by 5 bases and J by 0 bases; unmatched bases: 4. Per germline, CDR1 MDHEN and CDR2 SYDVKM. CDR3 protein: CASSTASGSSYNEQFF. The CDR3 bases are TGTGCCAGCAGTACGGCTAGCGGGAGCTCCTACAATGAGCAGTTCTTC.

The chain is built from TRBV11-3 and TRBJ2-2; D is perhaps TRBD1 or TRBD2 (6 bases each). V lost 5 bases, J lost 7 bases, and 17 bases lay in between. Germline CDR1 SGHNT, CDR2 YENEEA. This CDR3 contains 15 residues. CDR3 bases: TGTGCCAGCAGCCAAGTAACAGGAGGGGGCGGGGAGCTGTTTTTT. This sequence encodes CASSQVTGGGGELFF.

A word on this clone: A read error may produce the germline difference seen at one junction end. The V call is TRBV6-8, the J call TRBJ2-7, with TRBD1 identical over 8 bases. In germline, CDR1 is MNHGY, CDR2 SAAAGT. CDR3 length equals 16 residues. The CDR3 reads CAISVVSMDREYEQYF. For the CDR3, the DNA is TGTGCCATCAGTGTCGTCTCCATGGACAGGGAGTACGAGCAGTACTTC.

The rearrangement links TRBV6-8 to TRBJ2-7; TRBD2 agrees at 11 bases. V shed 4 bases and J 6 bases; nucleotides not matched to a gene: 5. Germline CDR1 and CDR2: MNHGY and SAAAGT. The CDR3 loop spans 14 amino acids. For the CDR3, the DNA is TGTGCCAGCAGTTCCGTAGCGGGAGGGCGCGAGCAGTACTTC. Translation gives CASSSVAGGREQYF.